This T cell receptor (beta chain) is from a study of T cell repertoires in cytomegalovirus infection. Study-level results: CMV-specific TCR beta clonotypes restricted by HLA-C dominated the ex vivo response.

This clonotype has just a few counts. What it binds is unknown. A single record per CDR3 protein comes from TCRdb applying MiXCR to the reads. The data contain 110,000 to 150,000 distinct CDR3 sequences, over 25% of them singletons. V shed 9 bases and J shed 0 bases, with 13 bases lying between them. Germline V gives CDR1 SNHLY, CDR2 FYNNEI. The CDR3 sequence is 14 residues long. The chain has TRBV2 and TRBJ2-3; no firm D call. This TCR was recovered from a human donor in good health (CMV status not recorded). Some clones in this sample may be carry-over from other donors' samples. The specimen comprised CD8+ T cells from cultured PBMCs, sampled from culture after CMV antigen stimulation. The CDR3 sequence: CARNLYTSTDTQYF. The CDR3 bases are TGTGCCAGGAACCTTTATACTAGCACAGATACGCAGTATTTT.